This T cell receptor beta chain comes out of a study of T-cell reconstitution after alpha-beta-depleted transplantation in children. This sample's TCRbeta library carried unique molecular identifier barcodes. MiXCR was run by TCRdb on the PCR reads, yielding one entry per CDR3 protein. This sample yields 65,000 to 75,000 distinct CDR3 sequences, of which over 4.5% are seen a single time; over 15% belongs to the top ten. This clonotype was seen at least ten times. CDR3 length equals 11 residues. The V and J ends lost 1 base and 4 bases respectively, with 2 bases between them. CDR1 and CDR2 from the germline V gene are LGHDT and YNNKEL (reference sequence).

The chain carries TRBV3-1 and TRBJ2-7; D gene ambiguous. This specimen consisted of PBMCs, mostly from graft donor cells, obtained 180 days after TCRalphabeta/CD19-depleted stem cell transplant. This TCR was recovered from a boy under two years old who had a stem cell transplant for acute myeloid leukemia, so the T cells may come from the graft donor. CDR3 in amino acids: CASSQAYEQYF. CDR3 nucleotides: TGTGCCAGCAGCCAAGCGTACGAGCAGTACTTC.